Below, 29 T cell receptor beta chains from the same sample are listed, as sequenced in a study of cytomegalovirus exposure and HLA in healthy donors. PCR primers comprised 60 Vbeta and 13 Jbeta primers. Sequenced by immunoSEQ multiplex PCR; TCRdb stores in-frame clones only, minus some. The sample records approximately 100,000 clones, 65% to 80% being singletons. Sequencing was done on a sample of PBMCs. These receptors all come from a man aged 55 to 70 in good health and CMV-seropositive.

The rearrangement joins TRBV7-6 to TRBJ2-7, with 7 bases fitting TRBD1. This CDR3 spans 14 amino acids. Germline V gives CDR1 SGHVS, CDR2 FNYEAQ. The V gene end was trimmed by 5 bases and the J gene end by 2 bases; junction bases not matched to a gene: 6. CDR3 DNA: TGTGCCAGCAGCGCCGGGACAGAGGCCTACGAGCAGTACTTC. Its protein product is CASSAGTEAYEQYF.

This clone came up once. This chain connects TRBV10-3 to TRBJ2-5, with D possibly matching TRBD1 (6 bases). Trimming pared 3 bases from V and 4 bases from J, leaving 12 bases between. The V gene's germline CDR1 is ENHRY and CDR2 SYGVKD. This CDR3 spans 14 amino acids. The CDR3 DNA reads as TGTGCCATCAGTGAAGGTTGGGGGCGAGAGACCCAGTACTTC. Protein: CAISEGWGRETQYF.

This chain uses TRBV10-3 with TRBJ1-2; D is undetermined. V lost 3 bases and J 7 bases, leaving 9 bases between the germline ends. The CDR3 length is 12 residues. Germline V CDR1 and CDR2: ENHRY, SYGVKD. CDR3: CAISEVSFGYTF. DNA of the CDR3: TGTGCCATCAGTGAAGTGAGCTTTGGCTACACCTTC.

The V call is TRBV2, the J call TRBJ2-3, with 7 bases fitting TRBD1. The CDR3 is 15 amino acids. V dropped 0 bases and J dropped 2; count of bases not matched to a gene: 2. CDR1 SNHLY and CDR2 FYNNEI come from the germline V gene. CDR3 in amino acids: CASSEAGQDTDTQYF. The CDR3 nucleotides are TGTGCCAGCAGTGAAGCAGGACAGGACACAGATACGCAGTATTTT. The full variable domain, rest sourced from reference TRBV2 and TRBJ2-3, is EPEVTQTPSHQVTQMGQEVILRCVPISNHLYFYWYRQILGQKVEFLVSFYNNEISEKSEIFDDQFSVERPDGSNFTLKIRSTKLEDSAMYFCASSEAGQDTDTQYFGPGTRLTVL.

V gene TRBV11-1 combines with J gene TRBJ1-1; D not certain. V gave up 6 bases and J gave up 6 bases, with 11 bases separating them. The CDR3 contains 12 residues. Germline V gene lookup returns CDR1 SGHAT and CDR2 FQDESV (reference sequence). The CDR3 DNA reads TGTGCCAGCAGTGGCCGCGGGTCTGAAGCTTTCTTT. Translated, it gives CASSGRGSEAFF.

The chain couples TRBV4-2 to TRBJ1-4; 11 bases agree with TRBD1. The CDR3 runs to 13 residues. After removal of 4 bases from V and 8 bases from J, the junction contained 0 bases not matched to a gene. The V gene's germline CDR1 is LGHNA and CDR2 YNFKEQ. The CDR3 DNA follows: TGTGCCAGCAGCCGGGACAGGGGGGAAAAACTGTTTTTT. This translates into CASSRDRGEKLFF.

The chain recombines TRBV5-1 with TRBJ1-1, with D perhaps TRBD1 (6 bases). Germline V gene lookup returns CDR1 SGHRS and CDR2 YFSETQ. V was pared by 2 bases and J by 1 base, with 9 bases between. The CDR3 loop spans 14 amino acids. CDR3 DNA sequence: TGCGCCAGCAGCTTCTTGGACAGGAACACTGAAGCTTTCTTT. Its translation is CASSFLDRNTEAFF.

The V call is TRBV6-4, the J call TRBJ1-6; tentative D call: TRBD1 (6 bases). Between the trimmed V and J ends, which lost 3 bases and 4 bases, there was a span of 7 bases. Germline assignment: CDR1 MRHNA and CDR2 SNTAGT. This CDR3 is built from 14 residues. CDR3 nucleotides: TGTGCCAGCAGTGAAGGGACATATAATTCACCCCTCCACTTT. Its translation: CASSEGTYNSPLHF.

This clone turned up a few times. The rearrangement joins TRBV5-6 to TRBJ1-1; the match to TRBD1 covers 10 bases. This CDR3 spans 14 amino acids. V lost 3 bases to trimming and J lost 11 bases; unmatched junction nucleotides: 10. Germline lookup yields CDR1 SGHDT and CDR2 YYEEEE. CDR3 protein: CASSSPGTGVRAFF. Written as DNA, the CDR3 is TGTGCCAGCAGCTCGCCCGGGACAGGGGTAAGGGCTTTCTTT.

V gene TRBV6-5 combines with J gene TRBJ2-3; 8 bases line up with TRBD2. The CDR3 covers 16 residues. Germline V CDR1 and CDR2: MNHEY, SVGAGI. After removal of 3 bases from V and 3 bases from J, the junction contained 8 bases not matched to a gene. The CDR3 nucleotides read TGTGCCAGCAGTTATATTCTTAGCGGGGCTACAGATACGCAGTATTTT. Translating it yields CASSYILSGATDTQYF.

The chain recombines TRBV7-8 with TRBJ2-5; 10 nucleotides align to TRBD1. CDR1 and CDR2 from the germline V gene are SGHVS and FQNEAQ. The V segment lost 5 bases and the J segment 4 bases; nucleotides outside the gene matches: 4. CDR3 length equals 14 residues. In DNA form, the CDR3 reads TGTGCCAGCAGCGCAGACAGGGGGCGAGAGACCCAGTACTTC. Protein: CASSADRGRETQYF.

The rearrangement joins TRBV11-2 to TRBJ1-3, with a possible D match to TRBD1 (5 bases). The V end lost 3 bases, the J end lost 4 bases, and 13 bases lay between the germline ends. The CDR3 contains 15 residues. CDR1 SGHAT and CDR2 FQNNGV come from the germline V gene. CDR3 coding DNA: TGTGCCAGCAGCTTTGGCAGGGAAGAAGGAAACACCATATATTTT. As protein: CASSFGREEGNTIYF.

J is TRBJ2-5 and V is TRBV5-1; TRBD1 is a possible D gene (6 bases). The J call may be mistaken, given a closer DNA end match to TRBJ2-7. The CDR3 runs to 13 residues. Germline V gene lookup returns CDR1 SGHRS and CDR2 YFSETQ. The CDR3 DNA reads TGCGCCAGCACCGGGACAACCTACTACGAGCAGTACTTC. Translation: CASTGTTYYEQYF.

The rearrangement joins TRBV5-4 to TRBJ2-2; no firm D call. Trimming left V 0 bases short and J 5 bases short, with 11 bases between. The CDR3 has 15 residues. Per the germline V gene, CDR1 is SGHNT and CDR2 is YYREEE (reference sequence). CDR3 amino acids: CASSLAKGVTGELFF. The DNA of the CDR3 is TGTGCCAGCAGCTTGGCCAAAGGAGTGACCGGGGAGCTGTTTTTT.

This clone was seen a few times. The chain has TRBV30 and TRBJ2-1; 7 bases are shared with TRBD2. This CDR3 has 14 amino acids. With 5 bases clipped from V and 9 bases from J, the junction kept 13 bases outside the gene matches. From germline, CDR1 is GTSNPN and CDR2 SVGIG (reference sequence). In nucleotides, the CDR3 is TGTGCCTGGTCGGACGGGGCCTGGGGGGGTGAGCAGTTCTTC. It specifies CAWSDGAWGGEQFF.

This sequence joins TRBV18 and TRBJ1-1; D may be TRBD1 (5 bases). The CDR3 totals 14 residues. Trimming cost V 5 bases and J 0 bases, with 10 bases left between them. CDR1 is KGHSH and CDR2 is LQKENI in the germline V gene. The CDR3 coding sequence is TGTGCCAGCTCAGTAGACAGCTTGAACACTGAAGCTTTCTTT. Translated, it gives CASSVDSLNTEAFF.

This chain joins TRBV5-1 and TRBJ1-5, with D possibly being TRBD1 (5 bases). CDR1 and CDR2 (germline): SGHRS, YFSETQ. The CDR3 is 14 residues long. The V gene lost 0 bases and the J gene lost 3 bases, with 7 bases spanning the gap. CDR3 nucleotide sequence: TGCGCCAGCAGCTTGGGCAGGGACAATCAGCCCCAGCATTTT. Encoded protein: CASSLGRDNQPQHF.

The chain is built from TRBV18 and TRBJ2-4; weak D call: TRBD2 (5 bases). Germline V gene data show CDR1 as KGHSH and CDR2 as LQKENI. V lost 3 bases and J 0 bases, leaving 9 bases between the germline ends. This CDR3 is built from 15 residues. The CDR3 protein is CASSPRTVAKNIQYF. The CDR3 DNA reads TGTGCCAGCTCACCGCGGACTGTAGCCAAAAACATTCAGTACTTC.

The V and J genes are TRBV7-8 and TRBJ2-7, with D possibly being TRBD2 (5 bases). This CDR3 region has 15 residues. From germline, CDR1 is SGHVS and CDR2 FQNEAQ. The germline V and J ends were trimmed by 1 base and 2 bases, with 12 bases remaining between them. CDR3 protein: CASSLVLGDTYEQYF. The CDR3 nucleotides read TGTGCCAGCAGCTTAGTCCTGGGAGACACCTACGAGCAGTACTTC.

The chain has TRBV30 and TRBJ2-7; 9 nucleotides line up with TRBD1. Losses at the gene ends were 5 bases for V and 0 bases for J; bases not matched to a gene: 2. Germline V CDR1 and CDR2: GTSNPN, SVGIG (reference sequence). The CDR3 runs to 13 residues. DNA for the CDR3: TGTGCCTGGGGGACAGGGAGCTCCTACGAGCAGTACTTC. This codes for CAWGTGSSYEQYF.

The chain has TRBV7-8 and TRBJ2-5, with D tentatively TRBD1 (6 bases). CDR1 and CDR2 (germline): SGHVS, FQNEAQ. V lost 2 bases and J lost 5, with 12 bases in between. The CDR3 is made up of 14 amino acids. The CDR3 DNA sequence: TGTGCCAGCAGCTTAAGGACAGAAGTGGAGACCCAGTACTTC. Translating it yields CASSLRTEVETQYF.

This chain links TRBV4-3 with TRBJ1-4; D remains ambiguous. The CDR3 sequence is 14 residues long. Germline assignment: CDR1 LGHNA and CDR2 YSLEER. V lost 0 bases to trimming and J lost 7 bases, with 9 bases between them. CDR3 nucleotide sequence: TGCGCCAGCAGCCAAGATGCGGCGGGTGAAAAACTGTTTTTT. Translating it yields CASSQDAAGEKLFF.

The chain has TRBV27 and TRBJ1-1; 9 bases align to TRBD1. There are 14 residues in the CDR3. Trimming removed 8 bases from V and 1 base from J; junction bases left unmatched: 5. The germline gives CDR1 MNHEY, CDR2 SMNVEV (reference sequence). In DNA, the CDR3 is TGTGCCAGCGGGACAGGGCATCCGAACACTGAAGCTTTCTTT. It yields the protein CASGTGHPNTEAFF.

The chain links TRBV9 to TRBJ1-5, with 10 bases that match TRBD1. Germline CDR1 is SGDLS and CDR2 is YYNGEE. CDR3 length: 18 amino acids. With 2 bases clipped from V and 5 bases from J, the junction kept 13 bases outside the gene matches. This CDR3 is CASSVSPSGQGVDQPQHF. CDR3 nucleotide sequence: TGTGCCAGCAGCGTCTCGCCCTCCGGACAGGGGGTGGATCAGCCCCAGCATTTT.

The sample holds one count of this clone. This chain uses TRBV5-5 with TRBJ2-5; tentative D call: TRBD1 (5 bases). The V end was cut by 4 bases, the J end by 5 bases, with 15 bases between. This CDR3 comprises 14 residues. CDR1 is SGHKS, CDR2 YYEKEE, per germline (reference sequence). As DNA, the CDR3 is TGTGCCAGCAGCCCGCCCAGGGTCCGGGAGACCCAGTACTTC. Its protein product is CASSPPRVRETQYF.

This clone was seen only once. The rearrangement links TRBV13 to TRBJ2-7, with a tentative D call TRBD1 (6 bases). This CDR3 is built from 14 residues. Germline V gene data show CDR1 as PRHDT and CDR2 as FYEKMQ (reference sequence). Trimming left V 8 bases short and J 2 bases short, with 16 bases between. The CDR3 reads CASAPGQSTYEQYF. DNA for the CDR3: TGTGCCAGCGCCCCCGGACAGTCGACCTACGAGCAGTACTTC.

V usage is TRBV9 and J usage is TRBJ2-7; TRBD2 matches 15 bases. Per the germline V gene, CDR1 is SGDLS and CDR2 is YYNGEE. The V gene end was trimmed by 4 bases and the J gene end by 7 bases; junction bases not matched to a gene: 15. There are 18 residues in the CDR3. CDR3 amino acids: CASSPWTSGGASGREQYF. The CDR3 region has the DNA TGTGCCAGCAGCCCCTGGACTAGCGGGGGGGCCAGCGGGAGGGAGCAGTACTTC.

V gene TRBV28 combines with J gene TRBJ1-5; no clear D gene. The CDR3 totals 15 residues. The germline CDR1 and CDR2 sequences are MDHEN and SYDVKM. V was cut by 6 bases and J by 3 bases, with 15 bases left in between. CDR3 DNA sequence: TGTGCCAGCAGCCTGAGAGGTCGGGACAATCAGCCCCAGCATTTT. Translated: CASSLRGRDNQPQHF.

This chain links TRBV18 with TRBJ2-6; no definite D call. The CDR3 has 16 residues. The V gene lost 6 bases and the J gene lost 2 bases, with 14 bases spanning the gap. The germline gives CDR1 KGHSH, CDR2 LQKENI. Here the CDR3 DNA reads TGTGCCAGCTCGCTAATAGGAGAGACTGGGGCCAACGTCCTGACTTTC. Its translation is CASSLIGETGANVLTF.